The clone carrying this T cell receptor (beta chain) was detected ten times or more. Its antigen is unknown. Time point indicated: patch test 1, 2 weeks after DPC sensitization. Indicated treatment: therapeutic diphenylcyclopropenone sensitization with weekly scalp DPC. V gave up 7 bases and J gave up 0 bases, with 6 bases separating them. The CDR3 has 12 amino acids. TCRdb passed the RACE reads through MiXCR, listing each CDR3 protein once. The sample lists 380,000 or so distinct CDR3 sequences, 4% to 5.5% occurring once. The source of the sample is a study of human T cells and chemical hapten exposure. Study conclusions and caveats: With DPC sensitization, TCRs exceeding 1 in 1000 frequency showed no change. Expanded TCRs made up significantly more big CDR3 similarity clusters than controls did.

The TCR was taken from a woman aged 45-60 years with alopecia areata. Some clones in this sample may be carry-over from other donors' samples. The chain combines TRBV12-3 or TRBV12-4 with TRBJ1-1; D gene uncertain. Specimen: whole blood, collected in connection with sensitization to the hapten diphenylcyclopropenone (DPC). Here the CDR3 DNA reads TGTGCCAGCACCTCGTTGAACACTGAAGCTTTCTTT. Translation gives CASTSLNTEAFF.